Listed below are T cell receptor beta chains from one sample, sequenced in a study of radiation and T cells in renal cell carcinoma. Some clones are missing from TCRdb's copy, which holds only in-frame ones; the method was immunoSEQ multiplex PCR. Altogether roughly 100,000 clones are present, about 86% being singletons, with the ten largest covering 6.5% to 8.5%. The specimen comprised blood, sampled from a patient whose treatment included radiotherapy and nephrectomy. These TCRs come from a man aged 45-65 years with renal cell carcinoma. Both conserved end residues are part of each CDR3.

>TRBV12-5|TRBJ1-1
CASGPAGFTEAFF
>TRBV7-9|TRBJ2-7
CASSSGLAGALYEQYF
>TRBV19|TRBJ1-6
CASSIKGYSPLHF
>TRBV11-1|TRBJ2-7
CASTTQGWGEQYF
>TRBV6-5|TRBJ1-6
CASRTDRGGSPLHF
>TRBV4-3|TRBJ2-3
CASSQRQGTPSTDTQYF
>TRBV20-1|TRBJ2-1
CSAAPAGQQFF
>TRBV19|TRBJ2-7
CASSIKGVIREQYF
>TRBV7-9|TRBJ2-1
CASSLVPGPWFF
>TRBV2|TRBJ2-4
CASSERFGTSKNIQYF
>TRBV7-9|TRBJ2-7
CASSLGFGQGAYEQYF